Presented here are 25 T cell receptor beta chains from one specimen sequenced in a study of shared clonotypes between healthy human individuals. Only in-frame clones appear in the TCRdb table, and some are missing; sequencing was by immunoSEQ multiplex PCR. The table shows about 2,500,000 clones, with just over 90% occurring only once. The sequencing sample was made of naive CD4+ T cells sorted from blood. The subset was: CD45RA+ positively selected. Every receptor here comes from a man younger than 35 in good health.

The chain recombines TRBV7-9 with TRBJ1-1, with D hard to call. Germline CDR1 SEHNR, CDR2 FQNEAQ (reference sequence). The V gene lost 2 bases and the J gene lost 7 bases, with 14 bases spanning the gap. This CDR3 region has 14 residues. CDR3 region: CASSLRQSRHEAFF. The DNA for the CDR3 is TGTGCCAGCAGCTTAAGGCAGAGCAGACATGAAGCTTTCTTT.

The chain couples TRBV18 to TRBJ2-7; possible D gene TRBD1, 6 bases. Trimming stripped 3 bases from V and 0 bases from J, with 9 bases between. The CDR3 loop spans 14 amino acids. Per germline, CDR1 KGHSH and CDR2 LQKENI. The CDR3 DNA reads as TGTGCCAGCTCACCTCGGACAGACTCCTACGAGCAGTACTTC. The encoded protein is CASSPRTDSYEQYF.

This chain connects TRBV18 to TRBJ2-5; D is uncertain. This CDR3 has 13 residues. Germline loops: CDR1 KGHSH, CDR2 LQKENI. V was trimmed by 3 bases and J by 4 bases, leaving 9 bases between them. DNA for the CDR3: TGTGCCAGCTCACCCAATTTGATAGAGACCCAGTACTTC. It translates to CASSPNLIETQYF.

In the case of this clone: Other DNA sequences in the sample encode the same CDR3. The chain joins TRBV7-2 to TRBJ2-5; D is uncertain. The CDR3 is 14 amino acids. From germline, CDR1 is SGHTA and CDR2 FQGNSA. V lost 5 bases and J 4 bases, leaving 14 bases between the germline ends. CDR3 region: CASSPPPGRETQYF. In DNA, the CDR3 is TGTGCCAGCAGCCCACCCCCTGGGCGAGAGACCCAGTACTTC.

The chain is built from TRBV7-2 and TRBJ1-3; TRBD1 aligns across 10 bases. Germline CDR1 SGHTA, CDR2 FQGNSA. V gave up 7 bases and J gave up 0 bases; unmatched junction bases: 9. This CDR3 is 17 amino acids long. CDR3 sequence reads: CASIMTGGLLSGNTIYF. CDR3 bases: TGTGCCAGCATAATGACAGGGGGCCTTCTCTCTGGAAACACCATATATTTT.

The chain recombines TRBV6-1 with TRBJ2-5; 7 bases fit TRBD1. The end of the DNA is better explained by TRBJ2-7, so the J call may be wrong. CDR1 is MNHNS and CDR2 is SASEGT in the germline V gene. This CDR3 has 13 residues. The CDR3 is CASNPTGLYEQYF. CDR3 nucleotides: TGTGCCAGCAATCCGACAGGGCTGTACGAGCAGTACTTC.

This sequence joins TRBV2 and TRBJ2-3, with D possibly matching TRBD2 (6 bases). The CDR3 extends over 14 amino acids. Per the germline V gene, CDR1 is SNHLY and CDR2 is FYNNEI. The ends were cut back, 4 bases at V and 2 bases at J, with 10 bases in the middle. CDR3 protein: CASSGPSDTDTQYF. The CDR3 DNA sequence: TGTGCCAGCAGTGGGCCTAGCGACACAGATACGCAGTATTTT.

Concerning this clone itself: The sample holds other DNA sequences that translate to the same CDR3. V is TRBV7-2 and J is TRBJ2-5; 8 nucleotides agree with TRBD2. Germline CDR1 is SGHTA and CDR2 is FQGNSA. V gave up 5 bases and J gave up 4 bases; unmatched junction bases: 6. This CDR3 is built from 14 residues. This chain's CDR3 is CASSPGLAGETQYF. CDR3 coding DNA: TGTGCCAGCAGCCCCGGACTAGCCGGAGAGACCCAGTACTTC.

The chain combines TRBV5-1 with TRBJ2-1, with TRBD1 as a possible D gene (6 bases). The V end was cut by 9 bases, the J end by 4 bases, with 23 bases between. The CDR3 length is 16 residues. The germline CDR1 and CDR2 sequences are SGHRS and YFSETQ. CDR3 sequence: CATTDSPLAGYNEQFF. The CDR3 DNA follows: TGCGCCACCACGGACAGTCCTTTAGCAGGATACAATGAGCAGTTCTTC.

The V and J genes are TRBV28 and TRBJ1-2; D call uncertain. Germline V gives CDR1 MDHEN, CDR2 SYDVKM. The CDR3 has 11 amino acids. The germline V and J ends were trimmed by 3 bases and 10 bases, with 9 bases remaining between them. The CDR3 sequence: CASSFLRFYTF. In DNA, the CDR3 is TGTGCCAGCAGTTTTTTGAGGTTCTACACCTTC.

The CDR3 protein is CASSTQGAKNIQYF. The CDR3 DNA reads as TGTGCCAGCAGCACACAGGGGGCCAAAAACATTCAGTACTTC. This rearrangement joins TRBV5-4 to TRBJ2-4, with 7 bases lining up with TRBD1. Germline assignment: CDR1 SGHNT and CDR2 YYREEE (reference sequence). Trimming took 4 bases from V and 1 from J; bases not matched to a gene: 2. CDR3 length equals 14 residues.

The chain uses TRBV7-2 and TRBJ2-5, with no clear D. Germline V lookup: CDR1 SGHTA, CDR2 FQGNSA. The CDR3 spans 15 residues. The V end was cut by 5 bases, the J end by 7 bases, with 20 bases between. This CDR3 is CASSPMVDPRGTQYF. DNA for the CDR3: TGTGCCAGCAGCCCTATGGTGGATCCAAGAGGGACCCAGTACTTC.

V gene TRBV28 combines with J gene TRBJ2-1; 8 positions agree with TRBD2. Germline trimming cut 3 bases from V and 4 bases from J; bases unmatched to any gene: 5. The length of the CDR3 is 15 residues. The germline V gene has CDR1 MDHEN and CDR2 SYDVKM. CDR3 region: CASSFAGGPYNEQFF. The CDR3 DNA is TGTGCCAGCAGTTTCGCGGGGGGCCCATACAATGAGCAGTTCTTC.

The chain recombines TRBV7-8 with TRBJ1-2; TRBD1 is a possible D gene (5 bases). CDR1 SGHVS and CDR2 FQNEAQ come from the germline V gene. The CDR3 length is 15 residues. The V end was cut by 5 bases, the J end by 0 bases, with 13 bases between. The CDR3 loop reads CASSIGTVANYGYTF. The CDR3 coding sequence is TGTGCCAGCAGCATCGGGACTGTAGCTAACTATGGCTACACCTTC. The full variable domain, in which reference TRBV7-8 and TRBJ1-2 provide the parts outside the CDR3, is GAGVSQSPRYKVAKRGQDVALRCDPISGHVSLFWYQQALGQGPEFLTYFQNEAQLDKSGLPSDRFFAERPEGSVSTLKIQRTQQEDSAVYLCASSIGTVANYGYTFGSGTRLTVV.

This sequence joins TRBV10-2 and TRBJ1-5, with a weak D call TRBD1 (6 bases). The germline CDR1 and CDR2 sequences are WSHSY and SAAADI. V lost 3 bases, J lost 2 bases, and 8 bases lay in between. The CDR3 is made up of 14 amino acids. CDR3 region: CASSDSGGNQPQHF. The CDR3 region has the DNA TGCGCCAGCAGTGATTCAGGGGGCAATCAGCCCCAGCATTTT.

The chain employs TRBV6-5 and TRBJ2-3; tentatively, D is TRBD2 (5 bases). The V gene lost 1 base and the J gene lost 6 bases, with 11 bases spanning the gap. Per the germline V gene, CDR1 is MNHEY and CDR2 is SVGAGI. The CDR3 contains 14 residues. The CDR3 loop is CASSYFRDFDTQYF. The CDR3 bases are TGTGCCAGCAGTTACTTTCGGGATTTCGATACGCAGTATTTT.

CDR3 DNA sequence: TGTGCCAGCAGTTTTGGAGGAAACTCTGGAAACACCATATATTTT. Amino acids: CASSFGGNSGNTIYF. The chain has TRBV28 and TRBJ1-3; D gene unclear. This CDR3 comprises 15 residues. Trimming cost V 3 bases and J 0 bases, with 9 bases left between them. CDR1 and CDR2 (germline): MDHEN, SYDVKM.

The rearrangement joins TRBV9 to TRBJ1-2; perhaps TRBD1 as D (5 bases). The CDR3 is made up of 15 amino acids. Germline CDR1 reads SGDLS; CDR2 reads YYNGEE. V lost 0 bases to trimming and J lost 7 bases, with 16 bases between them. CDR3 loop: CASSVADVGGSGYTF. CDR3 nucleotide sequence: TGTGCCAGCAGCGTAGCCGACGTTGGGGGATCTGGCTACACCTTC.

Comments on this clone: Other DNA sequences in this specimen translate into the identical CDR3. The rearrangement links TRBV9 to TRBJ1-1; D unresolved. The CDR3 sequence is 13 residues long. The V end was cut by 0 bases, the J end by 3 bases, with 6 bases between. Germline-derived CDR1 and CDR2 are SGDLS and YYNGEE. The CDR3 DNA is TGTGCCAGCAGCGTAGATAGAGACACTGAAGCTTTCTTT. It encodes CASSVDRDTEAFF. Combining the CDR3 with reference TRBV9 and TRBJ1-1 gives the whole variable domain DSGVTQTPKHLITATGQRVTLRCSPRSGDLSVYWYQQSLDQGLQFLIQYYNGEERAKGNILERFSAQQFPDLHSELNLSSLELGDSALYFCASSVDRDTEAFFGQGTRLTVV.

The rearrangement uses TRBV27 and TRBJ1-3; 9 bases map to TRBD1. The ends lost 0 bases at V and 7 bases at J; junction bases unmatched: 4. From germline, CDR1 is MNHEY and CDR2 SMNVEV (reference sequence). CDR3 length: 15 amino acids. The CDR3 coding sequence is TGTGCCAGCAGTTTATCGGGACAGGGTTGGAACACCATATATTTT. This codes for CASSLSGQGWNTIYF.

V usage is TRBV7-2 and J usage is TRBJ2-7, with 10 bases fitting TRBD2. The CDR3 loop spans 12 amino acids. V was pared by 10 bases and J by 7 bases, with 7 bases of the junction left unmatched. Germline assignment: CDR1 SGHTA and CDR2 FQGNSA. The CDR3 DNA follows: TGTGCCACCCTAGCGGGGGCCCTTGAGCAGTACTTC. This encodes CATLAGALEQYF.

The rearrangement uses TRBV7-9 and TRBJ2-7; D possibly corresponds to TRBD2 (6 bases). Trimming pared 1 base from V and 2 bases from J, leaving 15 bases between. The CDR3 extends over 16 amino acids. Germline-derived CDR1 and CDR2 are SEHNR and FQNEAQ (reference sequence). CDR3 region: CASSLGRGKGTYEQYF. The CDR3 DNA reads TGTGCCAGCAGCTTAGGGCGGGGTAAGGGCACCTACGAGCAGTACTTC.

The V call is TRBV18, the J call TRBJ1-1; 11 bases are a match to TRBD1. This CDR3 is built from 16 residues. V gave up 4 bases and J gave up 1 base; unmatched junction bases: 5. From germline, CDR1 is KGHSH and CDR2 LQKENI. The CDR3 DNA sequence: TGTGCCAGCTCACTAGGACAGGGGGCCTCGAACACTGAAGCTTTCTTT. Protein sequence: CASSLGQGASNTEAFF.

In its sample, this clone was seen a few times. The J gene is TRBJ1-6, the V gene TRBV4-1; D possibly corresponds to TRBD1 (6 bases). The CDR3 consists of 14 residues. The V and J ends lost 4 bases and 7 bases respectively, with 11 bases between them. Germline loops: CDR1 MGHRA, CDR2 YSYEKL. The CDR3 protein is CASSPTGWNSPLHF. DNA for the CDR3: TGCGCCAGCAGCCCCACAGGGTGGAATTCACCCCTCCACTTT.

The V and J genes are TRBV7-2 and TRBJ1-1, with no clear D. Germline CDR1 reads SGHTA; CDR2 reads FQGNSA. V dropped 1 base and J dropped 0 bases, with 9 bases sitting between them. This CDR3 has 15 amino acids. DNA of the CDR3: TGTGCCAGCAGCTTAGTGGGCCCCCTGAACACTGAAGCTTTCTTT. Residues: CASSLVGPLNTEAFF.